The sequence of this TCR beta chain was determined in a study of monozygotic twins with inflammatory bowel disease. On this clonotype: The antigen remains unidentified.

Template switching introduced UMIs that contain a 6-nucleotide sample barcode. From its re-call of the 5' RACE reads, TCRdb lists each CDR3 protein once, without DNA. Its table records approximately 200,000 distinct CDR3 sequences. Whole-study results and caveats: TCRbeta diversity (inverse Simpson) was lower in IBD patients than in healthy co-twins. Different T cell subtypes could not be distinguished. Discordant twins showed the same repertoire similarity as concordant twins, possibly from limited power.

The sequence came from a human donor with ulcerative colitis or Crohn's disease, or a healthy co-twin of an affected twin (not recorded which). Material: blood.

The CDR3 is CASSPPGGDEQYF. The chain carries TRBV7-2 and TRBJ2-7. Germline CDR1 and CDR2: SGHTA and FQGNSA. CDR3 length equals 13 residues.